Below are 24 T cell receptor beta chains sequenced from a single sample in a study of blood T cells in healthy people across ages. Combining a sample-barcoded 5' primer with a J-beta primer mix, a second PCR ran for roughly 7 to 12 cycles. TCRdb called the 5' RACE reads again in MiXCR, with one record for every CDR3 protein. The data hold hundreds of thousands of distinct CDR3 sequences, with over 45% observed a single time. Sequences were obtained from blood. Every receptor here comes from a woman aged 55-69 years in good health.

The gene calls are TRBV7-2 and TRBJ2-5; TRBD2 agrees at 10 bases. The J call may be wrong; the DNA end is better matched by TRBJ2-7. CDR1 is SGHTA and CDR2 is FQGNSA in the germline V gene. The CDR3 has 20 amino acids. The CDR3 reads CASSLANGVGLAGVLHEQYF. In nucleotides, the CDR3 is TGTGCCAGCAGCTTAGCAAATGGGGTAGGCCTAGCGGGAGTTCTCCACGAGCAGTACTTC.

The rearrangement links TRBV15 to TRBJ2-4; possibly TRBD1 or TRBD2 for D (5 bases each). The closer fit of TRBJ2-7 to the DNA end suggests the J call may be wrong. Germline loops: CDR1 LNHNV, CDR2 YYDKDF (reference sequence). This CDR3 comprises 16 residues. CDR3 residues: CATSRDQQGERYEQYF. The CDR3 region has the DNA TGTGCCACCAGCAGAGATCAGCAGGGAGAGCGCTACGAGCAGTACTTC.

J is TRBJ2-5 and V is TRBV11-2; 8 bases line up with TRBD1. The CDR3 totals 14 residues. Germline values: CDR1 SGHAT, CDR2 FQNNGV. Trimming took 5 bases from V and 4 from J; bases not matched to a gene: 6. The CDR3 loop is CASSHTTGGETQYF. For the CDR3, the DNA is TGTGCCAGCAGCCACACCACAGGGGGAGAGACCCAGTACTTC.

The CDR3, as DNA: TGTGCCAGCAGTTATACGGGGGGCGGCGGAGAGACCCAGTACTTC. It encodes CASSYTGGGGETQYF. V and J are TRBV6-2 or TRBV6-3 and TRBJ2-5, with D maybe TRBD2 (7 bases). V lost 3 bases and J lost 4, with 15 bases in between. Germline-derived CDR1 and CDR2 are MNHEY and SVGEGT. The CDR3 sequence is 15 residues long.

V and J are TRBV10-3 and TRBJ1-4, with a weak D call TRBD1 (5 bases). Deletions cut 0 bases from V and 7 bases from J, with 12 bases between. The CDR3 covers 15 residues. Germline V gene data show CDR1 as ENHRY and CDR2 as SYGVKD. In DNA, the CDR3 is TGTGCCATCAGTGAGTCGGGGCCCAAAGCTGAAAAACTGTTTTTT. Its translation: CAISESGPKAEKLFF.

This sequence joins TRBV5-1 and TRBJ2-5; D perhaps matches TRBD2 (5 bases). This CDR3 region has 11 residues. Between the trimmed V and J ends, which lost 5 bases and 5 bases, there was a span of 7 bases. Per germline, CDR1 SGHRS and CDR2 YFSETQ. The CDR3 nucleotides are TGCGCCAGCAGGTCGGGGGAGACCCAGTACTTC. This encodes CASRSGETQYF. Looking up the rest from reference TRBV5-1 and TRBJ2-5 gives the full variable domain: KAGVTQTPRYLIKTRGQQVTLSCSPISGHRSVSWYQQTPGQGLQFLFEYFSETQRNKGNFPGRFSGRQFSNSRSEMNVSTLELGDSALYLCASRSGETQYFGPGTRLLVL.

In nucleotides, the CDR3 is TGTGCCAGCAGTGTGGAGAGATTTGGGAAAGCTTTCTTT. Translating gives CASSVERFGKAFF. V usage is TRBV12-3 or TRBV12-4 and J usage is TRBJ1-1, with D hard to call. The CDR3 extends over 13 amino acids. The V and J ends lost 5 bases and 9 bases respectively, with 16 bases between them.

CDR3 amino acids: CASSRGLGCEQYF. Here the CDR3 DNA reads TGTGCCAGCAGCAGAGGACTAGGCTGCGAGCAGTACTTC. V usage is TRBV7-6 and J usage is TRBJ2-5; 7 bases are shared with TRBD2. The J call may be faulty, since TRBJ2-7 better matches the DNA end. There are 13 residues in the CDR3. Germline values: CDR1 SGHVS, CDR2 FNYEAQ.

The chain combines TRBV27 with TRBJ2-3; D is tentatively TRBD1 or TRBD2 (5 bases each). The CDR3 runs to 15 residues. The V end lost 4 bases, the J end lost 1 base, and 12 bases lay between the germline ends. The germline gives CDR1 MNHEY, CDR2 SMNVEV (reference sequence). The CDR3 region is CASSWDVSGTDTQYF. The CDR3 DNA sequence: TGTGCCAGCAGTTGGGACGTCTCTGGCACAGATACGCAGTATTTT.

The rearrangement links TRBV2 to TRBJ1-6; 7 positions agree with TRBD1. Unmatched junction bases numbered 6, after V lost 0 bases and J lost 7 bases. The CDR3 is made up of 16 amino acids. Germline V gene data show CDR1 as SNHLY and CDR2 as FYNNEI. DNA for the CDR3: TGTGCCAGCAGTGAAGCAGGGGGCGAACGAAATTCACCCCTCCACTTT. Translated: CASSEAGGERNSPLHF.

The chain couples TRBV7-2 to TRBJ2-5, with 7 bases aligning to TRBD2. The CDR3 sequence is 11 residues long. Unmatched junction bases numbered 1, after V lost 1 base and J lost 11 bases. Per germline, CDR1 SGHTA and CDR2 FQGNSA. For the CDR3, the DNA is TGTGCCAGCAGCTTAGGGGAGGGGCAGTACTTC. Its translation: CASSLGEGQYF.

This clonotype was seen at least ten times. The rearrangement joins TRBV4-2 to TRBJ2-7, with 8 nucleotides matching TRBD2. Germline assignment: CDR1 LGHNA and CDR2 YNFKEQ. The CDR3 totals 17 residues. With 0 bases clipped from V and 0 bases from J, the junction kept 7 bases outside the gene matches. The CDR3 spells CASSQEGSGSPSYEQYF. In DNA form, the CDR3 reads TGTGCCAGCAGCCAAGAGGGCAGCGGGAGCCCCTCCTACGAGCAGTACTTC.

This chain links TRBV20-1 with TRBJ2-1; D unresolved. There are 15 residues in the CDR3. Trimming took 6 bases from V and 6 from J, leaving 21 bases between them. CDR1 is DFQATT and CDR2 is SNEGSKA in the germline V gene (reference sequence). DNA for the CDR3: TGCAGTGCCAACCTAAATTCCCGGGCCCCCAATGAGCAGTTCTTC. Translating gives CSANLNSRAPNEQFF.

At least ten counts were recorded for this clonotype. V usage is TRBV29-1 and J usage is TRBJ2-5; 8 bases are a match to TRBD1. This CDR3 has 12 amino acids. Losses at the gene ends were 6 bases for V and 5 bases for J; bases not matched to a gene: 5. The V gene's germline CDR1 is SQVTM and CDR2 ANQGSEA. CDR3 nucleotide sequence: TGCAGCGTCACGACAGGGGAGGAGACCCAGTACTTC. The encoded protein is CSVTTGEETQYF.

This clonotype appeared a few times. CDR3 loop: CASSQDLTRVGPSYEQYF. The CDR3 nucleotides are TGCGCCAGCAGCCAGGACTTAACTCGGGTGGGGCCCTCCTACGAGCAGTACTTC. The V call is TRBV4-3, the J call TRBJ2-7, with D perhaps matching TRBD1 or TRBD2 (5 bases each). Germline loops: CDR1 LGHNA, CDR2 YSLEER. V lost 3 bases and J 0 bases, leaving 21 bases between the germline ends. This CDR3 comprises 18 residues.

This clonotype has a handful of counts. The chain is built from TRBV6-5 and TRBJ1-1; D perhaps matches TRBD1 (6 bases). The germline V and J ends were trimmed by 6 bases and 4 bases, with 12 bases remaining between them. The CDR3 contains 13 residues. Germline values: CDR1 MNHEY, CDR2 SVGAGI. DNA for the CDR3: TGTGCCAGCAGCAGGGGTGAGGGCACTGAAGCTTTCTTT. It specifies CASSRGEGTEAFF.

J is TRBJ2-7 and V is TRBV2; perhaps D is TRBD1 or TRBD2 (5 bases each). The J call may not be correct, given that the DNA end is closer to TRBJ2-5. Germline loops: CDR1 SNHLY, CDR2 FYNNEI. The CDR3 loop spans 15 amino acids. The CDR3 sequence: CASSDLRGVGETQYF. DNA of the CDR3: TGTGCCAGCAGTGATTTGAGGGGAGTCGGAGAGACCCAGTACTTC.

The V gene is TRBV20-1, the J gene TRBJ2-1; 10 nucleotides align to TRBD2. Per germline, CDR1 DFQATT and CDR2 SNEGSKA (reference sequence). V gave up 4 bases and J gave up 3 bases; unmatched junction bases: 9. This CDR3 region has 16 residues. The chain's CDR3 is CSAKLAGWGFYNEQFF. CDR3 DNA sequence: TGCAGTGCTAAACTAGCGGGATGGGGGTTCTACAATGAGCAGTTCTTC.

The chain links TRBV6-2 or TRBV6-3 to TRBJ2-2; no reliable D call. CDR3 length: 13 residues. The V and J ends lost 0 bases and 6 bases respectively, with 5 bases between them. Germline loops: CDR1 MNHEY, CDR2 SVGEGT. This CDR3 reads CASSYSRSGELFF. The CDR3 DNA is TGTGCCAGCAGTTACTCTCGGTCCGGGGAGCTGTTTTTT.

The V call is TRBV29-1, the J call TRBJ2-5; 8 bases map to TRBD1. V lost 7 bases and J lost 13; bases outside the gene matches: 11. Germline V lookup: CDR1 SQVTM, CDR2 ANQGSEA. The CDR3 has 11 residues. The CDR3 reads CSGYTGGIRYF. The CDR3 DNA is TGCAGCGGATACACAGGGGGAATTCGGTACTTC.

The J gene is TRBJ2-1, the V gene TRBV10-3, with TRBD1 matching 10 bases. This CDR3 comprises 14 residues. In germline, CDR1 is ENHRY, CDR2 SYGVKD. The trim removed 7 bases at V and 8 bases at J, leaving 8 bases unmatched. DNA of the CDR3: TGTGCCATCAAGGGACAGGGGTCTTCGGATGAGCAGTTCTTC. Translation: CAIKGQGSSDEQFF.

This clonotype was detected a few times. The chain links TRBV4-2 to TRBJ1-6; possibly TRBD1 for D (5 bases). The V gene's germline CDR1 is LGHNA and CDR2 YNFKEQ. Trimming removed 4 bases from V and 4 bases from J, with 14 bases in between. The CDR3 covers 16 residues. This CDR3 is CASSLPLGGYNSPLHF. The CDR3 DNA follows: TGTGCCAGCAGCCTCCCTCTGGGGGGATATAATTCACCCCTCCACTTT.

V and J are TRBV28 and TRBJ1-4, with TRBD1 identical over 9 bases. The germline CDR1 and CDR2 sequences are MDHEN and SYDVKM. The CDR3 spans 18 residues. V shed 4 bases and J 0 bases; nucleotides not matched to a gene: 9. The CDR3 DNA reads as TGTGCCAGCAGTTCCTCAGGACAGGGGCGAACAACTAATGAAAAACTGTTTTTT. It encodes CASSSSGQGRTTNEKLFF.

This rearrangement joins TRBV10-3 to TRBJ2-1; D may be TRBD2 (5 bases). Trimming stripped 7 bases from V and 4 bases from J, with 14 bases between. In germline, CDR1 is ENHRY, CDR2 SYGVKD. This CDR3 region has 14 residues. The CDR3 reads CAITPTGIYNEQFF. Here the CDR3 DNA reads TGTGCCATCACTCCAACCGGGATATACAATGAGCAGTTCTTC.